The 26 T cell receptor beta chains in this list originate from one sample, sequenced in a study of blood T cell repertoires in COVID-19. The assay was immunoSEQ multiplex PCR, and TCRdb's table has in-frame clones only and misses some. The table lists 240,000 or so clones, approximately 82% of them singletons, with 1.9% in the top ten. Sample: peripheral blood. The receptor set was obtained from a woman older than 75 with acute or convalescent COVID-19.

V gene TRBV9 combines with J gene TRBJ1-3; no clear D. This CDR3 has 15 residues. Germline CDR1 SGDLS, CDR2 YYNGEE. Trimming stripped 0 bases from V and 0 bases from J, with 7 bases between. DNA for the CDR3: TGTGCCAGCAGCGTAGACGTGAGCTCTGGAAACACCATATATTTT. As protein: CASSVDVSSGNTIYF.

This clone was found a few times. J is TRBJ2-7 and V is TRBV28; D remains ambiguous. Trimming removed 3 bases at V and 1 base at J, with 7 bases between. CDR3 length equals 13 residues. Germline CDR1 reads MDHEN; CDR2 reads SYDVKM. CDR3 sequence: CASSLWQSYEQYF. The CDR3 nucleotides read TGTGCCAGCAGTTTGTGGCAGTCCTACGAGCAGTACTTC. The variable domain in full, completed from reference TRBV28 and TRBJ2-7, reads DVKVTQSSRYLVKRTGEKVFLECVQDMDHENMFWYRQDPGLGLRLIYFSYDVKMKEKGDIPEGYSVSREKKERFSLILESASTNQTSMYLCASSLWQSYEQYFGPGTRLTVT.

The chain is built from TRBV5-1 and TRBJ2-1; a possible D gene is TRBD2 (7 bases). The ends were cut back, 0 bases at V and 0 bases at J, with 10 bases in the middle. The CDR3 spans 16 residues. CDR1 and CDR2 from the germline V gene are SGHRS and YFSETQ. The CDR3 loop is CASSLEGGVSYNEQFF. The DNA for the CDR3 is TGCGCCAGCAGCTTGGAGGGGGGGGTCTCCTACAATGAGCAGTTCTTC. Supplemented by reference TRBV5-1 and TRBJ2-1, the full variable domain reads KAGVTQTPRYLIKTRGQQVTLSCSPISGHRSVSWYQQTPGQGLQFLFEYFSETQRNKGNFPGRFSGRQFSNSRSEMNVSTLELGDSALYLCASSLEGGVSYNEQFFGPGTRLTVL.

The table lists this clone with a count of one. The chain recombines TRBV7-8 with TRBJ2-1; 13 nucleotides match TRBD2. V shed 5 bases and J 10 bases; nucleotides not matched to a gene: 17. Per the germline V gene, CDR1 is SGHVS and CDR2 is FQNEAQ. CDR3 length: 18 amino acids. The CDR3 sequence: CASSVVELAGGHHDEQFF. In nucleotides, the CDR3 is TGTGCCAGCAGCGTCGTCGAACTAGCGGGAGGGCACCACGACGAGCAGTTCTTC.

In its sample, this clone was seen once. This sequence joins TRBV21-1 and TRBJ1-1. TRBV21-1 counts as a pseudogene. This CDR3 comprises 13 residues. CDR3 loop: CASSKEEKTEAFF. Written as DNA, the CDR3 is TGTGCCAGCAGCAAAGAAGAGAAAACGGAAGCTTTCTTT.

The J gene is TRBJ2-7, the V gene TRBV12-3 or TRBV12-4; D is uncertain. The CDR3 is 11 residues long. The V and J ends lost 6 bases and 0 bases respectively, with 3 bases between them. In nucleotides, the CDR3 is TGTGCCAGCAGCATCTCCTACGAGCAGTACTTC. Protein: CASSISYEQYF.

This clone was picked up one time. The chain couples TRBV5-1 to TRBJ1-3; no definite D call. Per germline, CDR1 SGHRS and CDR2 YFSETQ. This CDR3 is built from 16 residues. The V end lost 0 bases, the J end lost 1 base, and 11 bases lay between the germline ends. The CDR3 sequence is CASSLEYSGSGNTIYF. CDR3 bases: TGCGCCAGCAGCTTGGAATACAGTGGGTCTGGAAACACCATATATTTT.

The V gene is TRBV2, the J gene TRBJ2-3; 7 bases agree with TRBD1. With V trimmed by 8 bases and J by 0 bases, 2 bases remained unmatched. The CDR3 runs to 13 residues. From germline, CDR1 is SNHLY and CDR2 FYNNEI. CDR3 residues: CASRTGSTDTQYF. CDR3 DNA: TGTGCCAGCCGGACAGGTAGCACAGATACGCAGTATTTT.

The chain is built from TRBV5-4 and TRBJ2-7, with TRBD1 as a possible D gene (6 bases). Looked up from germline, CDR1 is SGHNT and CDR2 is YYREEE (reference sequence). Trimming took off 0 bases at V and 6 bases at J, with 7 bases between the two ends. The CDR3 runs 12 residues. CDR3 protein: CASSLGRGEQYF. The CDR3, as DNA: TGTGCCAGCAGCTTGGGCAGGGGCGAGCAGTACTTC.

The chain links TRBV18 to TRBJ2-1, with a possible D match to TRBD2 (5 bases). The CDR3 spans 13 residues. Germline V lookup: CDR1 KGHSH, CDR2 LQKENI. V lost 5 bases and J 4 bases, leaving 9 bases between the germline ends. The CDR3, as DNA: TGTGCCAGCTCATCCGGGGAATACAATGAGCAGTTCTTC. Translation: CASSSGEYNEQFF.

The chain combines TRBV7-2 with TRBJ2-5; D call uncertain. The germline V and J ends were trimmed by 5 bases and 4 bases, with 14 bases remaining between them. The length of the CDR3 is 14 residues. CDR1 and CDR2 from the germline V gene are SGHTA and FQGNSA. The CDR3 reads CASSPRSVGETQYF. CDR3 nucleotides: TGTGCCAGCAGCCCGAGAAGTGTCGGAGAGACCCAGTACTTC.

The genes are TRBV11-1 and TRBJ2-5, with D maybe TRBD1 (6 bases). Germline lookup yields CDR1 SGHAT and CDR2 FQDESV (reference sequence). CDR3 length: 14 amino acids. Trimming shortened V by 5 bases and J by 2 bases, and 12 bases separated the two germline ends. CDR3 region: CASSPGTRQETQYF. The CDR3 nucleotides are TGTGCCAGCAGCCCCGGGACACGACAAGAGACCCAGTACTTC.

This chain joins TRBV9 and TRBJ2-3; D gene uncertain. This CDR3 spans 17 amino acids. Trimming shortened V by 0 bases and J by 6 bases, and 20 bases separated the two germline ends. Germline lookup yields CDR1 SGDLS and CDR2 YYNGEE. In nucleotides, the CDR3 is TGTGCCAGCAGCGTAGGTCTCCCTAGTTTCGCTCGCGATACGCAGTATTTT. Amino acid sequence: CASSVGLPSFARDTQYF.

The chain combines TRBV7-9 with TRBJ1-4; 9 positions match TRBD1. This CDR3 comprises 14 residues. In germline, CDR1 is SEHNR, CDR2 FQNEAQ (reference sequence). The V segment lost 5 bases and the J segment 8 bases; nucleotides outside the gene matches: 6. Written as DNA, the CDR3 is TGTGCCAGCAGCCAGAGACAGGGGGACGAAAAACTGTTTTTT. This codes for CASSQRQGDEKLFF.

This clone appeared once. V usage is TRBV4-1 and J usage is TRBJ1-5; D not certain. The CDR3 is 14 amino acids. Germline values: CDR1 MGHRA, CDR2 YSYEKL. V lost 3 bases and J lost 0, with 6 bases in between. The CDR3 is CASSHPSSNQPQHF. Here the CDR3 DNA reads TGCGCCAGCAGCCACCCTAGTAGCAATCAGCCCCAGCATTTT.

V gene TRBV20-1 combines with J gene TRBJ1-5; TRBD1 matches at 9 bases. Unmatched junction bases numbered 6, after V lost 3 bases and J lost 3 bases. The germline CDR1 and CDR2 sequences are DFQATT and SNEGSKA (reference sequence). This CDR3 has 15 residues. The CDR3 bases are TGCAGTGCTAGTTTTCGGACAGGGGTCAATCAGCCCCAGCATTTT. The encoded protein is CSASFRTGVNQPQHF.

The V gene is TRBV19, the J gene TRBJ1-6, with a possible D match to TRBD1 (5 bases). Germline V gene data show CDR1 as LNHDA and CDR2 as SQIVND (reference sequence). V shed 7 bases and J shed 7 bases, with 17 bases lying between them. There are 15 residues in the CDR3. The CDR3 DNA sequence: TGTGCCAGTAACCGTCAGGTCAGGGTGAATTCACCCCTCCACTTT. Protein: CASNRQVRVNSPLHF. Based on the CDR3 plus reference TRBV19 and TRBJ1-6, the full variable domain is DGGITQSPKYLFRKEGQNVTLSCEQNLNHDAMYWYRQDPGQGLRLIYYSQIVNDFQKGDIAEGYSVSREKKESFPLTVTSAQKNPTAFYLCASNRQVRVNSPLHFGNGTRLTVT.

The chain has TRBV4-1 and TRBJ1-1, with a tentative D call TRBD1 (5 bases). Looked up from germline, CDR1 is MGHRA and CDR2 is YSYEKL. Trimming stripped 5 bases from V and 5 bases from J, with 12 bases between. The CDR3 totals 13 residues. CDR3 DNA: TGCGCCAGCAGCGCGGACACGAGGACTGAAGCTTTCTTT. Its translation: CASSADTRTEAFF.

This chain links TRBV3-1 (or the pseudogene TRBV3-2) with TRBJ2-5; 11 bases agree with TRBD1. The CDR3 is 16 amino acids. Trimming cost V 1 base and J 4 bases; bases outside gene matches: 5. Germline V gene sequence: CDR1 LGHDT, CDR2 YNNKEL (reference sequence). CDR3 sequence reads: CASSQGTGGPGETQYF. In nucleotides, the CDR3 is TGTGCCAGCAGCCAAGGGACAGGGGGCCCGGGAGAGACCCAGTACTTC.

The DNA of the CDR3 is TGTGCCAGCAGCTTAGCAGGGGTACAAGAGACCCAGTACTTC. This gives the protein CASSLAGVQETQYF. The chain joins TRBV7-2 to TRBJ2-5; D perhaps matches TRBD1 (5 bases). V was shortened by 0 bases and J by 2 bases, with 7 bases between the two germline ends. The CDR3 spans 14 residues. CDR1 is SGHTA, CDR2 FQGNSA, per germline.

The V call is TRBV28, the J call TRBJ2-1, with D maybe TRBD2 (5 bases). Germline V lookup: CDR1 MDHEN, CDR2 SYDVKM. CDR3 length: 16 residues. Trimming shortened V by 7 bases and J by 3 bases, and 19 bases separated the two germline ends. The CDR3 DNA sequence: TGTGCCAGCACCCGAGGGTCTACATTATACTACAATGAGCAGTTCTTC. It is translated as CASTRGSTLYYNEQFF.

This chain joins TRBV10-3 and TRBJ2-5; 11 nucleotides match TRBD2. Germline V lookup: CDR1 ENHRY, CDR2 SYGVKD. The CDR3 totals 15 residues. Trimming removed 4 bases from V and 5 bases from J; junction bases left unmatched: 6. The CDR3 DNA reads TGTGCCATCAGTGGACTAGCGGGAATGGTGGAGACCCAGTACTTC. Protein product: CAISGLAGMVETQYF.

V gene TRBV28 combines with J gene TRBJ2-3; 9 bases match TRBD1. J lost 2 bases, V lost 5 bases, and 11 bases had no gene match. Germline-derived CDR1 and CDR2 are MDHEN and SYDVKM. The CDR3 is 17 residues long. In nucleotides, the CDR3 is TGTGCCAGCAGTATAGGGACAGGGATGCGTGTCACAGATACGCAGTATTTT. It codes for CASSIGTGMRVTDTQYF.

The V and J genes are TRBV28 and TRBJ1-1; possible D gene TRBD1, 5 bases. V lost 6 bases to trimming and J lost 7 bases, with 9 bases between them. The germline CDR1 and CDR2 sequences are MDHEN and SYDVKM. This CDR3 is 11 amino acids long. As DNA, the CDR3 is TGTGCCAGCAGCCCGACAGATGAAGCTTTCTTT. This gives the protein CASSPTDEAFF.

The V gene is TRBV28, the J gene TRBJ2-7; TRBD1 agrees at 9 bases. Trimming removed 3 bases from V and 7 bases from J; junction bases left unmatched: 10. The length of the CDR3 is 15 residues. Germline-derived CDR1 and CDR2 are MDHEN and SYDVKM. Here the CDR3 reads CASSLGGTGSGEQYF. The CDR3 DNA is TGTGCCAGCAGTTTGGGGGGGACAGGGAGCGGTGAGCAGTACTTC.

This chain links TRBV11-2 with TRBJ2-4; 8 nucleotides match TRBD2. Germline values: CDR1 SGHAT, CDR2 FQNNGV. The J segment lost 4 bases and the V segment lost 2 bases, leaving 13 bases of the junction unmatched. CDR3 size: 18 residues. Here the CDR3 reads CASSLYRPRGAGKNIQYF. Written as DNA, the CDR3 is TGTGCCAGCAGCTTATATAGGCCGCGGGGGGCAGGGAAAAACATTCAGTACTTC.